The present TCR beta chain was sequenced within a study of blood T cell repertoires in COVID-19. Study at large: In each case, the material was cDNA or gDNA derived from T cells, B-cell-depleted T cells, or PBMCs.

This clone was seen just once. Recruits, aged about 18 to 89 years, lived in around 24 US areas. Participants were placed into cohorts based on the clinical history they reported. In the original analysis: Reference gene primer amplification gave nucleated cell count estimates. Libraries were prepared by immunoSEQ multiplex PCR; TCRdb keeps only in-frame clonotypes and omits some of them. For V, J and clone size, that table is used; D and trimming come from the DNA. The data show 180,000 or so clones, with over 80% seen just once and 13% held by the top ten. The CDR3 length is 13 residues. Deletions cut 4 bases from V and 0 bases from J, with 7 bases between. CDR1 and CDR2 from the germline V gene are SGHDT and YYEEEE.

J is TRBJ1-2 and V is TRBV5-6, with D unclear. The TCR comes from a woman aged 60 to 75 who had recovered from COVID-19. Specimen: PBMCs or T cells enriched from blood (not recorded which). This chain's CDR3 is CASSLQANYGYTF. The CDR3 DNA reads as TGTGCCAGCAGCCTCCAGGCTAACTATGGCTACACCTTC.